This T cell receptor (beta chain) is drawn from a study of blood T cell repertoires in COVID-19. Background on the study: Material from acute and convalescent COVID-19 was sourced from the United States, Italy and Spain.

The V and J ends lost 4 bases and 0 bases respectively, with 4 bases between them. The CDR3 totals 13 residues. Germline values: CDR1 MNHEY, CDR2 SVGEGT. Under the authors' procedure: How many nucleated cells were present was estimated from reference gene primer amplification. Method: immunoSEQ multiplex PCR; TCRdb's copy keeps in-frame clones and lacks some. V, J and clone size are taken as reported in that table, and D and trimming were inferred from the DNA itself. The data hold tens of thousands of clones, with around 85% observed a single time. The V and J genes are TRBV6-2 or TRBV6-3 and TRBJ2-4; D is unclear. The TCR sequence derives from a woman in her seventies with acute or convalescent COVID-19. Specimen: peripheral blood. The CDR3 spells CASSFLAKNIQYF. DNA for the CDR3: TGTGCCAGCAGTTTTCTAGCCAAAAACATTCAGTACTTC.